This T cell receptor (beta chain) was found in a study of identical twins. This clonotype was seen a handful of times. An end of the junction differs from the germline gene, which may be a read error. The CDR3 is made up of 16 amino acids. Germline V lookup: CDR1 LGHNA, CDR2 YNFKEQ. One entry per CDR3 protein results from TCRdb running MiXCR on the 5' RACE reads. In the table there are 150,000 or so distinct CDR3 sequences, approximately 4% of which are singletons. The rearrangement links TRBV4-2 to TRBJ2-7; TRBD1 or TRBD2 may be the D gene (5 bases each). The sequence came from a man aged 18 to 30 in good health. The specimen sequenced was memory T cells sorted from blood. The DNA for the CDR3 is TGTGCCAGCAGACAAGAGGTGAGGGACGCCTCCTACGAGCAGTACTTC. Residues: CASRQEVRDASYEQYF.